A selection of T cell receptor beta chains follows, all from one sample in a study of cytomegalovirus exposure and HLA in healthy donors. Some clones are missing from TCRdb's copy, which holds only in-frame ones; the method was immunoSEQ multiplex PCR. The sample shows 200,000 or so clones, 80% to 85% of them seen only once. Sequenced input: PBMCs. Receptors originate from a boy between 10 and 17 years old in good health and CMV-seronegative. The CDR3 runs from the conserved cysteine through the conserved F or W. The D gene is left open where the match is weak. The size entry is marked missing in some rows and otherwise reads once, few, many or a size class.

>TRBV18|16|TRBJ2-3|NA|NA
TGTGCCAGCTCCCAAAGTACAGGCTTAACGTGGGATACGCAGTATTTT
CASSQSTGLTWDTQYF
>TRBV7-9|14|TRBJ2-5|once|TRBD1
TGTGCCAGCAGCCATGGACAGGCCCAAGAGACCCAGTACTTC
CASSHGQAQETQYF
>TRBV2|15|TRBJ2-7|NA|TRBD1
TGTGCCAGCAGGACCGACAGGGGAGCTCACTACGAGCAGTACTTC
CASRTDRGAHYEQYF
>TRBV9|14|TRBJ2-1|NA|NA
TGTGCCAGCAGCGTAGCGGACAGTGGGAATGAGCAGTTCTTC
CASSVADSGNEQFF
>TRBV28|17|TRBJ2-7|once|NA
TGTGCCAGCAGTTTACAAGAGGGACTCCCATATTCCTACGAGCAGTACTTC
CASSLQEGLPYSYEQYF
>TRBV29-1|13|TRBJ1-3|NA|NA
TGCAGCGTTTCGACAGCTGTTGGAAACACCATATATTTT
CSVSTAVGNTIYF
>TRBV5-6|14|TRBJ2-7|NA|NA
TGTGCCAGCAGCTTGTTTCCAGGGCTCGACGAGCAGTACTTC
CASSLFPGLDEQYF
>TRBV27|13|TRBJ1-2|NA|TRBD1
TGTGCCAAACAGGGGGAGTTGATTGTTGGCTACACCTTC
CAKQGELIVGYTF
>TRBV19|14|TRBJ2-7|NA|TRBD2
TGTGCCAGTAGAGTAGCGGGAACCTCCTACGAGCAGTACTTC
CASRVAGTSYEQYF
>TRBV5-1|13|TRBJ1-2|NA|NA
TGCGCCAGCAGCGCGGCGGGGGACTATGGCTACACCTTC
CASSAAGDYGYTF
>TRBV6-5|13|TRBJ1-5|NA|TRBD1
TGTGCCACAGGGGGACAGTTCAATCAGCCCCAGCATTTT
CATGGQFNQPQHF
>TRBV5-1|14|TRBJ1-2|once|TRBD1
TGCGCCAGCAGCGGAGACAGGGAGGACTATGGCTACACCTTC
CASSGDREDYGYTF
>TRBV19|14|TRBJ2-7|NA|TRBD2
TGTGCCAGTAGGGCGGGGGAATTCTCCTACGAGCAGTACTTC
CASRAGEFSYEQYF
>TRBV5-6|14|TRBJ2-5|NA|NA
TGTGCCAGCAGCTTGGTCCGGGGGATGGAGACCCAGTACTTC
CASSLVRGMETQYF
>TRBV5-6|15|TRBJ2-5|NA|NA
TGTGCCAGCAGCTTTCGTACGGTGTACCAAGAGACCCAGTACTTC
CASSFRTVYQETQYF
>TRBV30|12|TRBJ1-1|NA|NA
TGTGCCTGGAACGCTGGACTGATTGAAGCTTTCTTT
CAWNAGLIEAFF
>TRBV29-1|16|TRBJ2-2|NA|TRBD2
TGCAGCGTCCTTGGACTAGCGGGGGCGAACACCGGGGAGCTGTTTTTT
CSVLGLAGANTGELFF
>TRBV6-5|15|TRBJ1-1|once|TRBD1
TGTGCCAGCAGTTACGTCTGGGACAGGAACACTGAAGCTTTCTTT
CASSYVWDRNTEAFF
>TRBV5-1|16|TRBJ2-1|NA|TRBD2
TGCGCCAGCAGCTCACTGACTAGCGGGCCGTACAATGAGCAGTTCTTC
CASSSLTSGPYNEQFF
>TRBV5-1|18|TRBJ1-1|NA|NA
TGCGCCAGCAGCTTACGAGTAACCGGGGGCGGGAGGAACACTGAAGCTTTCTTT
CASSLRVTGGGRNTEAFF
>TRBV2|14|TRBJ1-5|few|TRBD1
TGTGCCAGCAGGGGACAGCAGCCAAGCCAGCCCCAGCATTTT
CASRGQQPSQPQHF
>TRBV30|15|TRBJ1-5|once|TRBD1
TGTGCCTGGAGTGTCGGGGACAGGGCTAATCAGCCCCAGCATTTT
CAWSVGDRANQPQHF
>TRBV30|13|TRBJ1-4|NA|NA
TGTGCCTGGAGTGGGGGCCGCGGTGAAAAACTGTTTTTT
CAWSGGRGEKLFF